This record concerns one T cell receptor (beta chain) sequence. Antigen specificity is unknown. Here immunoSEQ multiplex PCR was the method, and the copy in TCRdb shows in-frame clones only, minus some. The table records some 200,000 clones, around 86% of them present only once. With 0 bases removed from V and 0 bases from J, the gap between germline ends came to 5 bases. This CDR3 is 14 amino acids long. CDR1 MNHNS and CDR2 SASEGT come from the germline V gene. While the first cohort had 700 or so subjects, the donors belonged to the separate validation cohort of about 110 subjects. The sample originates from a study of cytomegalovirus exposure and HLA in healthy donors. Study-wide findings and caveats: Under in vitro conditions, a few CMV-associated chains were confirmed as specific for CMV antigens. High specificity and sensitivity for cytomegalovirus status were reported for the classifier. There were around 160 TCR beta chains listed as cytomegalovirus-associated.

The sequence derives from a man aged 30-40 years in good health and CMV-seropositive. This rearrangement joins TRBV6-1 to TRBJ2-5, with D unresolved. Sequences were obtained from PBMCs. CDR3 DNA: TGTGCCAGCAGTGAAGCGCGGTACCAAGAGACCCAGTACTTC. The encoded protein is CASSEARYQETQYF.